The 6 T cell receptor beta chains given below trace back to one sample, sequenced in a study of CD8+ T cells in alopecia areata. cDNA prepared by RNA extraction and subsequent reverse transcription served as the template for sequencing. Method: immunoSEQ multiplex PCR; TCRdb's copy keeps in-frame clones and lacks some. Altogether around 190,000 clones are present, about 65% being singletons, with the ten largest covering about 1.3%. Treatment described: oral pan-JAK inhibitor, 5-10 mg twice daily. Sample: CD4+ T cells sorted from blood, taken around week 50, from a patient treated with tofacitinib. Receptors were obtained from a human donor with alopecia areata.

This chain connects TRBV5-4 to TRBJ1-2, with 9 bases identical to TRBD1. The ends lost 4 bases at V and 5 bases at J; junction bases unmatched: 3. The V gene's germline CDR1 is SGHNT and CDR2 YYREEE (reference sequence). CDR3 size: 13 residues. The CDR3 spells CASSTGTGYGYTF. CDR3 DNA sequence: TGTGCCAGCAGCACCGGGACAGGGTATGGCTACACCTTC.

CDR3 sequence reads: CSARGQGNTEAFF. DNA for the CDR3: TGCAGCGCCAGGGGACAGGGGAACACTGAAGCTTTCTTT. V is TRBV29-1 and J is TRBJ1-1; 9 nucleotides match TRBD1. The V and J ends lost 7 bases and 1 base, in that order; junction bases with no gene match: 4. The CDR3 runs 13 residues. Germline-derived CDR1 and CDR2 are SQVTM and ANQGSEA.

The V and J genes are TRBV10-3 and TRBJ1-1, with no clear D. Trimming left V 10 bases short and J 3 bases short, with 12 bases between. Germline V gene data show CDR1 as ENHRY and CDR2 as SYGVKD. The CDR3 totals 12 residues. Here the CDR3 reads CATSGLDTEAFF. DNA for the CDR3: TGTGCCACTTCGGGGTTGGACACTGAAGCTTTCTTT.

The chain links TRBV29-1 to TRBJ1-2; D not resolved. Looked up from germline, CDR1 is SQVTM and CDR2 is ANQGSEA. V was cut by 5 bases and J by 3 bases, with 13 bases left in between. CDR3 length equals 13 residues. CDR3 loop: CSVSRKLDYGYTF. For the CDR3, the DNA is TGCAGCGTTTCTCGGAAGTTGGACTATGGCTACACCTTC.

The chain uses TRBV27 and TRBJ2-6; the D is unclear. The germline V and J ends were trimmed by 5 bases and 0 bases, with 5 bases remaining between them. Germline CDR1 MNHEY, CDR2 SMNVEV (reference sequence). The CDR3 loop spans 14 amino acids. The CDR3 nucleotides are TGTGCCAGCAGTCCGGACTCTGGGGCCAACGTCCTGACTTTC. Encoded protein: CASSPDSGANVLTF.

V is TRBV29-1 and J is TRBJ2-7; D remains unclear. Trimming removed 4 bases at V and 0 bases at J, with 4 bases between. Germline V gene data show CDR1 as SQVTM and CDR2 as ANQGSEA. This CDR3 region has 11 residues. The CDR3 protein is CSVADSYEQYF. The CDR3 DNA sequence: TGCAGCGTTGCGGACTCCTACGAGCAGTACTTC.